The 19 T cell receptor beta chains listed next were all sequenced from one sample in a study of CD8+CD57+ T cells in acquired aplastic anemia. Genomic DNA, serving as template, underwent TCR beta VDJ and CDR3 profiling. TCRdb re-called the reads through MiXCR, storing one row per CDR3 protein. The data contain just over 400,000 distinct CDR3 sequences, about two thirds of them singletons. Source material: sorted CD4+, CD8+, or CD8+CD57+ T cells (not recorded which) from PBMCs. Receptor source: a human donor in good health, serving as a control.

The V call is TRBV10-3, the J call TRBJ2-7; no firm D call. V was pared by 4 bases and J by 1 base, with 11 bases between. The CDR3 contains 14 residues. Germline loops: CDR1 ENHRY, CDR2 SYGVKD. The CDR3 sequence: CAISVQLSSYEQYF. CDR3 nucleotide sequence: TGTGCCATCAGTGTTCAGTTGAGTTCCTACGAGCAGTACTTC.

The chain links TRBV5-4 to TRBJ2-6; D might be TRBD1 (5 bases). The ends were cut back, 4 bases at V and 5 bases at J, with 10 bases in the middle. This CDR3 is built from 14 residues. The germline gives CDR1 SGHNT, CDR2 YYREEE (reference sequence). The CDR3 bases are TGTGCCAGCAGCCACGACAGTTGGGCCAACGTCCTGACTTTC. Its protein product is CASSHDSWANVLTF.

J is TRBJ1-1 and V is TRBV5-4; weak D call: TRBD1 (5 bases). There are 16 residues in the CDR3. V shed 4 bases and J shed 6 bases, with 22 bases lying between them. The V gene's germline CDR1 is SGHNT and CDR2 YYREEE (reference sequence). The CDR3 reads CASSAGLRGVRPEAFF. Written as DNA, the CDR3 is TGTGCCAGCAGCGCTGGCCTAAGAGGGGTCAGGCCTGAAGCTTTCTTT.

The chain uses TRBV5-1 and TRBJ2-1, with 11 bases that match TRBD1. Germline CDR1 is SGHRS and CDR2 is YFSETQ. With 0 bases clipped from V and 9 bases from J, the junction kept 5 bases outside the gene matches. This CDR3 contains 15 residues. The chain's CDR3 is CASSLDGTGGVEQFF. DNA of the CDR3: TGCGCCAGCAGCTTGGATGGGACAGGGGGGGTTGAGCAGTTCTTC.

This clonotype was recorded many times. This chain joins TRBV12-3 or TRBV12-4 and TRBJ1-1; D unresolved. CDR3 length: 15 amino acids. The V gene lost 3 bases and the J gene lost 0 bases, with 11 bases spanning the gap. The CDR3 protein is CASSFSLGMNTEAFF. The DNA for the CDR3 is TGTGCCAGCAGTTTCAGTTTAGGGATGAACACTGAAGCTTTCTTT.

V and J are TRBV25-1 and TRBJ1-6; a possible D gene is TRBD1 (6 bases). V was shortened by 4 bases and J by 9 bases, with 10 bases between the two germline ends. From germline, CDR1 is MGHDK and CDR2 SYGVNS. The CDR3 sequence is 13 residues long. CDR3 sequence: CASSGGLGSPLHF. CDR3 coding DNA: TGTGCCAGCAGTGGGGGGCTTGGTTCACCCCTCCACTTT.

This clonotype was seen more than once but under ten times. The CDR3 DNA reads TGTGCCACCAGTGACTCCGGGACAGGGGCCGAAGATGAAGCTTTCTTT. It specifies CATSDSGTGAEDEAFF. This chain uses TRBV24-1 with TRBJ1-1; TRBD1 aligns across 10 bases. CDR1 is KGHDR and CDR2 is SFDVKD in the germline V gene. V lost 4 bases, J lost 7 bases, and 11 bases stayed unmatched. CDR3 size: 16 residues.

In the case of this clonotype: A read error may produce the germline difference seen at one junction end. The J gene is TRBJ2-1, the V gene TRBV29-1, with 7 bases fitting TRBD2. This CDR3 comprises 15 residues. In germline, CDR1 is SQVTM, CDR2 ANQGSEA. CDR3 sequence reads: CTSSVQARGRNEQFF. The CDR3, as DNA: TGTACCAGTAGTGTTCAAGCGCGGGGGAGGAATGAGCAGTTCTTC.

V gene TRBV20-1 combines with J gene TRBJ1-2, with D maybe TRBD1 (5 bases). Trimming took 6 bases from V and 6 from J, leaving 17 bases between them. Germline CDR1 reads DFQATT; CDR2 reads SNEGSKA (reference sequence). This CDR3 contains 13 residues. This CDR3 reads CSAYDVGVDGYTF. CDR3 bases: TGCAGTGCCTACGATGTAGGGGTGGATGGCTACACCTTC.

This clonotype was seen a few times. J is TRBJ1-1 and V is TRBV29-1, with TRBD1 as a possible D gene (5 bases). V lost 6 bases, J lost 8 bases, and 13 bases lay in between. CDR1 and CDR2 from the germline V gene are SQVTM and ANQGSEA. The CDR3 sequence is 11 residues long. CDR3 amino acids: CSVTLGVEAFF. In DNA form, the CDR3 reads TGCAGCGTGACCCTGGGGGTCGAAGCTTTCTTT.

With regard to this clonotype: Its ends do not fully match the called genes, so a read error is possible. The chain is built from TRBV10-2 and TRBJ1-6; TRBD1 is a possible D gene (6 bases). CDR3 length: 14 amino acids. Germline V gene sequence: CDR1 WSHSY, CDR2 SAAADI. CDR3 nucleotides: TGCGCCAGCACCACCGGGGAGGGACACGCACCGGTCAACTTC. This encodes CASTTGEGHAPVNF.

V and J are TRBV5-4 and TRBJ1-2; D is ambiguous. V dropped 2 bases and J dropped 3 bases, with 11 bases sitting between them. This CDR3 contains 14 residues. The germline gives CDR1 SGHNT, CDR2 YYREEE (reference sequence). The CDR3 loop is CASSLRLSDYGYTF. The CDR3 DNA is TGTGCCAGCAGCTTACGACTATCAGACTATGGCTACACCTTC. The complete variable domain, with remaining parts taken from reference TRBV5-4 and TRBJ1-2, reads ETGVTQSPTHLIKTRGQQVTLRCSSQSGHNTVSWYQQALGQGPQFIFQYYREEENGRGNFPPRFSGLQFPNYSSELNVNALELDDSALYLCASSLRLSDYGYTFGSGTRLTVV.

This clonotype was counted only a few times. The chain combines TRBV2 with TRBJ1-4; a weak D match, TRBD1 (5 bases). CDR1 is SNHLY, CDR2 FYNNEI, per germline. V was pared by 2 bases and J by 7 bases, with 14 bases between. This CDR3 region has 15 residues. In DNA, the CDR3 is TGTGCCAGCAGTGAACAGGGAATGTTCGGTGAAAAACTGTTTTTT. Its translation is CASSEQGMFGEKLFF.

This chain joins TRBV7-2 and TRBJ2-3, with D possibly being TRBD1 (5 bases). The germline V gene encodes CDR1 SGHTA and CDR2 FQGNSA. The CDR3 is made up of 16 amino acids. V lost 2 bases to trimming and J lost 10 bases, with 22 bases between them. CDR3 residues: CASSLQGALLYFAQYF. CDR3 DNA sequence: TGTGCCAGCAGCTTACAAGGGGCACTTTTGTACTTCGCGCAGTATTTT.

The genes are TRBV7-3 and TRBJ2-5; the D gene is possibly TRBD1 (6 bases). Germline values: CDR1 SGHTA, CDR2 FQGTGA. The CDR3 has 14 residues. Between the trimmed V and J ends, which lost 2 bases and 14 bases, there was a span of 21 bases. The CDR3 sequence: CASSLARAGADLYF. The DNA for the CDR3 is TGTGCCAGCAGCTTAGCACGGGCAGGGGCGGACCTATACTTC.

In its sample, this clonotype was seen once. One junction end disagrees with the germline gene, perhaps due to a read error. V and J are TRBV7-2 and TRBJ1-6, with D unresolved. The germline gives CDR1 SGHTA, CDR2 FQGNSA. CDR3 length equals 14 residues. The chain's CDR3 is CASSEGSLSSPLPF. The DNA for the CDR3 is TGTGCCAGCAGCGAAGGGTCCTTAAGTTCACCCCTCCCCTTT.

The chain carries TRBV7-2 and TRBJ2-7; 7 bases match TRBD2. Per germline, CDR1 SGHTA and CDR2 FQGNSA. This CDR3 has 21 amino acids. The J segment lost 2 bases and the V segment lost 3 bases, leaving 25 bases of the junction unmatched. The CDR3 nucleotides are TGTGCCAGCAGCTTTCGACCGGGACTCAATAATGAGCAGGCGGGGGCCTACGAGCAGTACTTC. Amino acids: CASSFRPGLNNEQAGAYEQYF.

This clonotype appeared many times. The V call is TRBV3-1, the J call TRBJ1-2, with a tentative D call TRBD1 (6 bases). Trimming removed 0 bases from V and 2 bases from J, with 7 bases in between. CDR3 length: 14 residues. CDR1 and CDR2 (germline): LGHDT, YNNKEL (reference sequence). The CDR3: CASSQEDRNYGYTF. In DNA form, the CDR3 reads TGTGCCAGCAGCCAAGAAGACAGGAACTATGGCTACACCTTC.

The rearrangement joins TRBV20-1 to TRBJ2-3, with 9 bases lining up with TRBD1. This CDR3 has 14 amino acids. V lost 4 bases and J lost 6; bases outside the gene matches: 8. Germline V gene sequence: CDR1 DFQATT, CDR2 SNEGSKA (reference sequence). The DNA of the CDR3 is TGCAGTGCTATCACAGGGGGCAACAACGATACGCAGTATTTT. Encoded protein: CSAITGGNNDTQYF.